This T cell receptor beta chain was sequenced in a study of T-cell reconstitution after alpha-beta-depleted transplantation in children. TCRbeta library preparation incorporated unique molecular identifiers. Each CDR3 protein gets one entry after TCRdb re-called the PCR reads with MiXCR. This table has about 540,000 distinct CDR3 sequences, around 17% appearing once. Germline CDR1 and CDR2: SGHTA and FQGNSA. There are 15 residues in the CDR3. V lost 5 bases to trimming and J lost 4 bases, with 18 bases between them. This material consisted of PBMCs from the stem cell graft donor, taken from the stem cell graft. This TCR was sampled from a human donor who donated a stem cell graft to a child with acute lymphoblastic leukemia. The chain is built from TRBV7-2 and TRBJ2-7; the D gene is possibly TRBD2 (6 bases). This CDR3 is CASSTYLGGNYEQYF. CDR3 sequence (DNA): TGTGCCAGCAGCACTTATCTTGGGGGGAATTACGAGCAGTACTTC.